This TCR beta chain was identified during a study of shared clonotypes between healthy human individuals. Germline lookup yields CDR1 LNHNV and CDR2 YYDKDF (reference sequence). V dropped 6 bases and J dropped 4 bases, with 16 bases sitting between them. The length of the CDR3 is 15 residues. Naivety among CD8 cells was defined by CD45RO negativity and positive CCR7 selection, thereby excluding terminally differentiated effector memory CD45RA+ cells. Authors' methods: In the immunoSEQ data, sequences were junction-only and lacked quality scores, so filtering differed. The method was immunoSEQ multiplex PCR; TCRdb's version includes in-frame clones alone and lacks a portion of them. V and J calls and clone size follow that table, whereas D and trimming were derived from the DNA. There are roughly 810,000 clones in the sample; 90% to 97% occur only once, and about 0.25% lies in the top ten.

The V and J genes are TRBV15 and TRBJ2-1, with a weak D call TRBD2 (5 bases). This TCR came from a man in his thirties or forties in good health. The sequenced sample consisted of naive CD8+ T cells sorted from blood. CDR3 sequence reads: CATREVVGEYNEQFF. The CDR3 coding sequence is TGTGCCACCAGGGAAGTAGTGGGAGAATACAATGAGCAGTTCTTC.